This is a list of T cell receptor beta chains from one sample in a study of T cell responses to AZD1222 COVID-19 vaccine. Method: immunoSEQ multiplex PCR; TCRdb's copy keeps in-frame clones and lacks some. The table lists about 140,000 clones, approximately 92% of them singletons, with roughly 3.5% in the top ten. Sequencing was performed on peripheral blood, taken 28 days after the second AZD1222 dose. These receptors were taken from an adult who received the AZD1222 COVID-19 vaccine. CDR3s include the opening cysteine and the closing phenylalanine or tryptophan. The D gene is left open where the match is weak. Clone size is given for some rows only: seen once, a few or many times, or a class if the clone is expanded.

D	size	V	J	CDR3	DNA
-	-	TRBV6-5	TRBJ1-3	CASSYHKGGNTIYF	TGTGCCAGCAGTTATCACAAAGGCGGAAACACCATATATTTT
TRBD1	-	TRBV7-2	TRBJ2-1	CASSHGQGRHEQFF	TGTGCCAGCAGCCACGGACAGGGTAGGCATGAGCAGTTCTTC
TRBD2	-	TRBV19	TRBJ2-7	CASSTSGASYEQYF	TGTGCCAGTAGTACTAGCGGGGCCTCCTACGAGCAGTACTTC
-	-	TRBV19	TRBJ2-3	CASSIEGRTDTQYF	TGTGCCAGTAGTATAGAGGGCCGCACAGATACGCAGTATTTT
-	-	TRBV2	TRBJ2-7	CASRQQVYEQYF	TGTGCCAGCAGGCAACAAGTCTACGAGCAGTACTTC
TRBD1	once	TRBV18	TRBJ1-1	CASSPLDGTGGTGAFF	TGTGCCAGCTCACCACTAGATGGGACAGGGGGCACCGGAGCTTTCTTT
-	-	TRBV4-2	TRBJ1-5	CASSQEGGFSNQPQHF	TGTGCCAGCAGCCAAGAAGGGGGATTTAGCAATCAGCCCCAGCATTTT
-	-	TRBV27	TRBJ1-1	CASKTTLGSEAFF	TGTGCCAGCAAGACCACCTTAGGGTCTGAAGCTTTCTTT
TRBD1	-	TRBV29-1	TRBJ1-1	CSVGTGGDTEAFF	TGCAGCGTAGGGACAGGGGGAGACACTGAAGCTTTCTTT
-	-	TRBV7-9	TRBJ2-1	CASSTSSYNEQFF	TGTGCCAGCAGCACCTCAAGTTACAATGAGCAGTTCTTC
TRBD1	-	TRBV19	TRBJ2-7	CASQGTANSYEQYF	TGTGCCAGCCAAGGGACAGCTAACTCCTACGAGCAGTACTTC
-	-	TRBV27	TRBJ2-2	CASSWGRGGGELFF	TGTGCCAGCAGTTGGGGTCGTGGTGGCGGGGAGCTGTTTTTT
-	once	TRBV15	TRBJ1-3	CATSRPGVRGNTIYF	TGTGCCACCAGCAGACCCGGGGTCCGTGGAAACACCATATATTTT
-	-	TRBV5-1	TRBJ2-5	CASSLGGSLQETQYF	TGCGCCAGCAGCTTGGGGGGCAGCCTGCAAGAGACCCAGTACTTC
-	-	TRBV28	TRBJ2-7	CASSLDSSGEQYF	TGTGCCAGCAGTTTGGACAGTTCAGGGGAGCAGTACTTC
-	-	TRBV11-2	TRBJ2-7	CASSLESEGNEQYF	TGTGCCAGCAGCTTAGAATCTGAGGGTAACGAGCAGTACTTC
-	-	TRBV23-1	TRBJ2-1	CASSQSPWQGSEQFF	TGCGCCAGCAGTCAATCGCCCTGGCAGGGAAGTGAGCAGTTCTTC
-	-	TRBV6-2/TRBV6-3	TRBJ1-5	CASSYGGNQPQHF	TGTGCCAGCAGTTATGGTGGCAATCAGCCCCAGCATTTT
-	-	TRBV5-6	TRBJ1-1	CASSLAFRGLGSEAFF	TGTGCCAGCAGCTTGGCGTTTCGGGGCTTGGGATCTGAAGCTTTCTTT
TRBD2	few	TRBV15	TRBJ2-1	CATSREETSPYNEQFF	TGTGCCACCAGCAGAGAGGAGACTAGCCCCTACAATGAGCAGTTCTTC
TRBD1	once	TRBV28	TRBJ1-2	CASSLFRDRGNYGYTF	TGTGCCAGCAGTTTATTCCGGGACAGGGGTAACTATGGCTACACCTTC
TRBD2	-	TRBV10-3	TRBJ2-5	CAMGAGAQETQYF	TGTGCCATGGGAGCGGGAGCCCAAGAGACCCAGTACTTC
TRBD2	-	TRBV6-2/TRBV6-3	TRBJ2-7	CASSYSGLAGVGEQYF	TGTGCCAGCAGTTACTCGGGACTAGCGGGAGTGGGCGAGCAGTACTTC
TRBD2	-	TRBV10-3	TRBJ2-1	CAISRQREGRNEQFF	TGTGCCATCAGCCGACAGCGGGAGGGAAGAAATGAGCAGTTCTTC
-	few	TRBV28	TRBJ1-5	CASSFPIVRPSNQPQHF	TGTGCCAGCAGTTTCCCGATAGTCAGGCCTAGCAATCAGCCCCAGCATTTT
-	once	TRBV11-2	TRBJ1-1	CASSPHRGKAEAFF	TGTGCCAGCAGCCCCCATCGCGGGAAAGCTGAAGCTTTCTTT
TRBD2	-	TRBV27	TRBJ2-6	CASSLSRGAGANVLTF	TGTGCCAGCAGTTTGTCCCGGGGGGCTGGGGCCAACGTCCTGACTTTC
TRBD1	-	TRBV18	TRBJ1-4	CASSGPGQGNEKLFF	TGTGCCAGCTCAGGTCCGGGACAGGGGAATGAAAAACTGTTTTTT
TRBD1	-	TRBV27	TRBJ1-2	CASARTDRDGGYTF	TGTGCCAGCGCACGGACAGACAGGGATGGTGGCTACACCTTC
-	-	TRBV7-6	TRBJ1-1	CASSLMENTEAFF	TGTGCCAGCAGCTTAATGGAGAACACTGAAGCTTTCTTT
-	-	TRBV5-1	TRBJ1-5	CASSFTGGGQPQHF	TGCGCCAGCAGCTTCACCGGGGGGGGTCAGCCCCAGCATTTT
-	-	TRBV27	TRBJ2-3	CASSLSLGGPDTQYF	TGTGCCAGCAGTTTATCCTTAGGCGGCCCAGATACGCAGTATTTT
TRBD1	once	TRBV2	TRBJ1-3	CASGDRAGNTIYF	TGTGCCAGCGGGGACAGGGCTGGAAACACCATATATTTT
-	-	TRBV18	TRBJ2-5	CASSPNYGETQYF	TGTGCCAGCTCACCAAATTACGGAGAGACCCAGTACTTC
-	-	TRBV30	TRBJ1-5	CAWSEGDYQPQHF	TGTGCCTGGAGTGAGGGTGATTATCAGCCCCAGCATTTT
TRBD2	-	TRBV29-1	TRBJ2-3	CSVYGGIGTSGSTDTQYF	TGCAGCGTTTACGGGGGGATCGGGACTAGCGGGAGTACAGATACGCAGTATTTT
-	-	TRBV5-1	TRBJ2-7	CASSPPGRTYEQYF	TGCGCCAGCAGCCCCCCGGGACGGACCTACGAGCAGTACTTC
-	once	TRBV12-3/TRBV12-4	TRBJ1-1	CASSLTHPAEAFF	TGTGCCAGCAGTTTAACCCATCCCGCTGAAGCTTTCTTT
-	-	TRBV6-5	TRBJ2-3	CASSNQRAGTQYF	TGTGCCAGCAGTAACCAACGGGCGGGTACGCAGTATTTT
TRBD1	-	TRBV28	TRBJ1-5	CASSWDRVNQPQHF	TGTGCCAGCAGTTGGGACAGGGTTAATCAGCCCCAGCATTTT
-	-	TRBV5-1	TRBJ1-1	CATRTDMNTEAFF	TGCGCTACCAGGACGGACATGAACACTGAAGCTTTCTTT
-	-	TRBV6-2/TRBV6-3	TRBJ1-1	CASSYERNTEAFF	TGTGCCAGCAGTTATGAGAGGAACACTGAAGCTTTCTTT
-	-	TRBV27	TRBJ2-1	CASSLSLTGGGEQFF	TGTGCCAGCAGTTTATCGCTCACAGGTGGCGGTGAGCAGTTCTTC
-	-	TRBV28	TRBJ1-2	CASRQTGAGGYTF	TGTGCCAGCAGGCAAACGGGGGCGGGAGGCTACACCTTC
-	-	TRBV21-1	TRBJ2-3	CPLTPRDGQDTQYF	TGTCCACTAACCCCCAGGGACGGACAAGATACGCAGTATTTT
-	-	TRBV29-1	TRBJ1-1	CATGQPNTEAFF	TGCGCCACGGGGCAGCCGAACACTGAAGCTTTCTTT